These 24 T cell receptor beta chains were sequenced from one sample in a study of T cells after yellow fever vaccination. TCRdb used MiXCR to reprocess the 5' RACE reads, holding one entry per CDR3 protein. The data show fewer than 350,000 distinct CDR3 sequences, with around 4.5% seen just once and roughly a fifth held by the top ten. Sequenced material: PBMCs, taken 15 days after the yellow fever booster vaccination. These receptors were taken from a man younger than 35 who received the YFV17D yellow fever vaccine.

In its sample, this clonotype was seen a few times. V gene TRBV18 combines with J gene TRBJ1-1; unclear D gene. Germline CDR1 is KGHSH and CDR2 is LQKENI. Trimming left V 3 bases short and J 6 bases short, with 17 bases between. CDR3 length: 15 residues. For the CDR3, the DNA is TGTGCCAGCTCACCCAGGACGGAGCGAATTGCTGAAGCTTTCTTT. Translated: CASSPRTERIAEAFF.

This clonotype was found many times. The J gene is TRBJ1-5, the V gene TRBV3-1; a possible D gene is TRBD1 (5 bases). CDR1 and CDR2 from the germline V gene are LGHDT and YNNKEL (reference sequence). V dropped 5 bases and J dropped 5 bases, with 13 bases sitting between them. This CDR3 contains 14 residues. The CDR3: CASSERKGDQPQHF. The CDR3 region has the DNA TGTGCCAGCAGCGAGCGTAAAGGGGATCAGCCCCAGCATTTT.

This clonotype has at least ten counts. The chain uses TRBV12-3 or TRBV12-4 and TRBJ1-5; tentatively, D is TRBD1 (6 bases). The V gene lost 4 bases and the J gene lost 1 base, with 8 bases spanning the gap. The CDR3 sequence is 14 residues long. CDR3 bases: TGTGCCAGCAGTTGGACAGACAGCAATCAGCCCCAGCATTTT. Its translation is CASSWTDSNQPQHF.

There are many counts of this clonotype. J is TRBJ1-5 and V is TRBV4-1; D remains ambiguous. V lost 3 bases, J lost 0 bases, and 9 bases lay in between. Germline values: CDR1 MGHRA, CDR2 YSYEKL. The CDR3 sequence is 15 residues long. The CDR3 protein is CASSQRHVSNQPQHF. In DNA, the CDR3 is TGCGCCAGCAGCCAGAGACACGTTAGCAATCAGCCCCAGCATTTT.

This clonotype was counted at least ten times. The chain recombines TRBV27 with TRBJ2-5, with a tentative D call TRBD1 (5 bases). The CDR3 consists of 14 residues. V was shortened by 6 bases and J by 7 bases, with 18 bases between the two germline ends. Germline assignment: CDR1 MNHEY and CDR2 SMNVEV (reference sequence). CDR3: CASSSLDTPGTQYF. Here the CDR3 DNA reads TGTGCCAGCAGCTCCTTGGACACGCCGGGGACCCAGTACTTC.

This clonotype was counted between two and nine times. V is TRBV7-6 and J is TRBJ1-5; 9 bases fit TRBD1. The V gene's germline CDR1 is SGHVS and CDR2 FNYEAQ. The CDR3 is 13 amino acids. V lost 5 bases to trimming and J lost 6 bases; unmatched junction nucleotides: 2. The CDR3 protein is CASSRTGVQPQHF. Here the CDR3 DNA reads TGTGCCAGCAGCCGGACAGGGGTTCAGCCCCAGCATTTT.

This clonotype was observed many times. The V and J genes are TRBV4-1 and TRBJ2-7; D perhaps matches TRBD2 (5 bases). Germline values: CDR1 MGHRA, CDR2 YSYEKL. The V end was cut by 3 bases, the J end by 5 bases, with 14 bases between. The CDR3 sequence is 14 residues long. The CDR3 DNA is TGCGCCAGCAGCCAGTCAGGACTCGGTAACGAGCAGTACTTC. Amino acid sequence: CASSQSGLGNEQYF.

This clonotype was detected a few times. The V and J genes are TRBV7-3 and TRBJ2-3; no clear D. The V gene's germline CDR1 is SGHTA and CDR2 FQGTGA. V was cut by 3 bases and J by 4 bases, with 11 bases left in between. The CDR3 is 14 residues long. CDR3 region: CASSFGGPPDTQYF. CDR3 bases: TGTGCCAGCAGCTTTGGTGGCCCCCCAGATACGCAGTATTTT.

This clonotype occurred many times. The genes are TRBV29-1 and TRBJ2-4; weak D call: TRBD1 (6 bases). Germline V lookup: CDR1 SQVTM, CDR2 ANQGSEA. CDR3 length: 14 residues. Trimming shortened V by 6 bases and J by 0 bases, and 12 bases separated the two germline ends. This chain's CDR3 is CSVRTGLAKNIQYF. The CDR3 DNA reads TGCAGCGTCCGAACAGGGTTAGCCAAAAACATTCAGTACTTC.

This clonotype came up many times. The rearrangement uses TRBV6-2 or TRBV6-3 and TRBJ2-3, with 7 nucleotides matching TRBD2. The CDR3 covers 15 residues. The V gene's germline CDR1 is MNHEY and CDR2 SVGEGT. V was clipped by 5 bases and J by 6 bases; unmatched bases: 11. CDR3: CASSGWTRGIDTQYF. The CDR3 nucleotides read TGTGCCAGCAGTGGATGGACTAGAGGTATCGATACGCAGTATTTT.

The chain carries TRBV28 and TRBJ2-2; D might be TRBD1 (5 bases). Between the trimmed V and J ends, which lost 6 bases and 1 base, there was a span of 15 bases. Germline lookup yields CDR1 MDHEN and CDR2 SYDVKM. CDR3 length: 16 residues. CDR3 sequence: CASSPIGHKNTGELFF. The CDR3 DNA follows: TGTGCCAGCAGCCCGATAGGACACAAGAACACCGGGGAGCTGTTTTTT.

At least ten counts were recorded for this clonotype. The J gene is TRBJ1-4, the V gene TRBV12-3 or TRBV12-4; 7 positions match TRBD1. V was clipped by 6 bases and J by 8 bases; unmatched bases: 6. The CDR3 runs 13 residues. As DNA, the CDR3 is TGTGCCAGCAGCCGCCGGGACAGCGAAAAACTGTTTTTT. Encoded protein: CASSRRDSEKLFF.

The chain uses TRBV29-1 and TRBJ2-5; D possibly corresponds to TRBD1 (5 bases). The germline V gene encodes CDR1 SQVTM and CDR2 ANQGSEA. The CDR3 sequence is 15 residues long. Deletions cut 5 bases from V and 5 bases from J, with 21 bases between. The CDR3 DNA sequence: TGCAGCGTTTCTCAGGGCCTGGATTTCGGGGAGACCCAGTACTTC. Translating gives CSVSQGLDFGETQYF.

The V and J genes are TRBV4-2 and TRBJ2-2, with 7 bases aligning to TRBD2. This CDR3 has 16 amino acids. Per the germline V gene, CDR1 is LGHNA and CDR2 is YNFKEQ. Trimming cost V 0 bases and J 7 bases; bases outside gene matches: 8. In DNA form, the CDR3 reads TGTGCCAGCAGCCAAGACAGCGGGGCCTACGTCGGGGAGCTGTTTTTT. It is translated as CASSQDSGAYVGELFF.

This clonotype was counted at least ten times. The rearrangement joins TRBV7-2 to TRBJ1-2, with 7 bases fitting TRBD1. Germline V gene data show CDR1 as SGHTA and CDR2 as FQGNSA. With 3 bases clipped from V and 7 bases from J, the junction kept 5 bases outside the gene matches. The CDR3 consists of 13 residues. CDR3 in DNA: TGTGCCAGCAGCTTCGACAGGGAAGGTGGCTACACCTTC. Its protein is CASSFDREGGYTF.

This rearrangement joins TRBV19 to TRBJ1-5, with 8 nucleotides matching TRBD1. The CDR3 sequence is 13 residues long. The germline gives CDR1 LNHDA, CDR2 SQIVND (reference sequence). The V segment lost 5 bases and the J segment 10 bases; nucleotides outside the gene matches: 7. CDR3 amino acids: CASSGDRGGPQHF. CDR3 in DNA: TGTGCCAGTAGTGGTGACAGGGGAGGTCCCCAGCATTTT.

This clonotype was observed many times. J is TRBJ1-5 and V is TRBV6-2 or TRBV6-3; possible D gene TRBD1, 6 bases. This CDR3 spans 15 amino acids. The V gene's germline CDR1 is MNHEY and CDR2 SVGEGT. Trimming left V 7 bases short and J 2 bases short, with 15 bases between. This CDR3 is CASTPRGAGNQPQHF. The CDR3 region has the DNA TGTGCCAGCACCCCTCGGGGGGCAGGCAATCAGCCCCAGCATTTT.

In DNA form, the CDR3 reads TGTGCCAGCAGCATCCTGACAGGGTCAACCGTGGAGACCCAGTACTTC. Translated, it gives CASSILTGSTVETQYF. The chain couples TRBV11-2 to TRBJ2-5, with 7 nucleotides matching TRBD1. CDR1 is SGHAT, CDR2 FQNNGV, per germline. J gave up 5 bases and V 5 bases, and 14 bases lay outside the gene matches. The CDR3 is 16 residues long. The variable domain in full, with the rest retrieved from reference TRBV11-2 and TRBJ2-5, is EAGVAQSPRYKIIEKRQSVAFWCNPISGHATLYWYQQILGQGPKLLIQFQNNGVVDDSQLPKDRFSAERLKGVDSTLKIQPAKLEDSAVYLCASSILTGSTVETQYFGPGTRLLVL.

This clonotype occurred a few times. CDR3 protein: CASRWTANTEAFF. The CDR3 DNA sequence: TGTGCCAGCAGATGGACAGCGAACACTGAAGCTTTCTTT. The chain has TRBV2 and TRBJ1-1; D perhaps matches TRBD1 (6 bases). Germline CDR1 SNHLY, CDR2 FYNNEI. Trimming left V 6 bases short and J 1 base short, with 9 bases between. This CDR3 contains 13 residues.

This clonotype was seen only a few times. In nucleotides, the CDR3 is TGTGCCAGCACCCGGGGTCTCGGGGAGCTGTTTTTT. It is translated as CASTRGLGELFF. The chain employs TRBV6-6 and TRBJ2-2, with a possible D match to TRBD2 (5 bases). Trimming took 7 bases from V and 7 from J, leaving 10 bases between them. CDR1 MNHNY and CDR2 SVGAGI come from the germline V gene (reference sequence). The CDR3 has 12 amino acids.

With respect to this clonotype: Possible read error: a much larger clone is one base away. The chain joins TRBV4-3 to TRBJ2-7; no reliable D call. The CDR3 totals 13 residues. The V gene lost 0 bases and the J gene lost 6 bases, with 9 bases spanning the gap. The germline CDR1 and CDR2 sequences are LGHNA and YSLEER. CDR3 in amino acids: CASSQDLRFEQYF. In DNA form, the CDR3 reads TGCGCCAGCAGCCAAGATCTGAGATTCGAGCAGTACTTC.

This clonotype was recorded many times. V is TRBV6-6 and J is TRBJ2-3; 10 bases align to TRBD2. There are 13 residues in the CDR3. CDR1 and CDR2 from the germline V gene are MNHNY and SVGAGI (reference sequence). V shed 6 bases and J 8 bases; nucleotides not matched to a gene: 5. DNA of the CDR3: TGTGCCAGCAGAACTAGCGGGGAAGGTACGCAGTATTTT. Encoded protein: CASRTSGEGTQYF.

This clonotype was detected many times. V is TRBV2 and J is TRBJ2-7, with a weak D call TRBD1 (6 bases). The CDR3 loop spans 13 amino acids. The germline CDR1 and CDR2 sequences are SNHLY and FYNNEI. Trimming stripped 6 bases from V and 6 bases from J, with 15 bases between. CDR3 sequence reads: CASSGTRGSEQYV. The CDR3 nucleotides read TGTGCCAGCAGCGGGACAAGGGGCTCCGAGCAGTACGTC.

This clonotype was seen a few times. The chain is built from TRBV4-1 and TRBJ2-5; D not certain. CDR1 and CDR2 from the germline V gene are MGHRA and YSYEKL. There are 14 residues in the CDR3. The V end was cut by 1 base, the J end by 5 bases, with 11 bases between. The CDR3 DNA reads TGCGCCAGCAGCCAAGGACCATTTGGGGAGACCCAGTACTTC. Encoded protein: CASSQGPFGETQYF.